Presented here are 29 T cell receptor beta chains from one specimen sequenced in a study of T cell repertoires in aging, cancer and after chemotherapy. Amplification of TCR beta used genomic DNA extracted from peripheral blood. A mixed TRB-A/B primer pool amplified rearranged TRB by multiplex touch-down PCR. From the multiplex PCR reads, TCRdb called clonotypes with MiXCR, one entry per CDR3 protein. The sample contains about 12,000 distinct CDR3 sequences, 21% of which appear only once. Sequences were obtained from blood. The receptors were gathered from a human donor in good health.

This sequence joins TRBV13 and TRBJ2-3; D unresolved. Germline assignment: CDR1 PRHDT and CDR2 FYEKMQ (reference sequence). The V end was cut by 8 bases, the J end by 2 bases, with 11 bases between. The CDR3 is made up of 13 amino acids. Written as DNA, the CDR3 is TGTGCCAGCCCCCTGGGGAACACAGATACGCAGTATTTT. Protein: CASPLGNTDTQYF.

This clonotype was observed a few times. The V and J genes are TRBV20-1 and TRBJ2-1; no clear D. Germline loops: CDR1 DFQATT, CDR2 SNEGSKA (reference sequence). This CDR3 spans 12 amino acids. The V gene lost 0 bases and the J gene lost 6 bases, with 6 bases spanning the gap. CDR3 DNA: TGCAGTGCTAGAGATTGGGGCAATGAGCAGTTCTTC. Translated: CSARDWGNEQFF.

V is TRBV29-1 and J is TRBJ1-3, with 9 bases fitting TRBD1. Trimming at V came to 8 bases and at J to 3 bases, leaving 8 bases not matched to a gene. CDR3 length equals 14 residues. Germline V gene lookup returns CDR1 SQVTM and CDR2 ANQGSEA. In DNA, the CDR3 is TGCAGCCTCGGGACAGGGAATTTTGGAAACACCATATATTTT. Protein product: CSLGTGNFGNTIYF.

In this sample, this clonotype turned up a few times. The rearrangement joins TRBV7-2 to TRBJ1-5; D is unresolved. The CDR3 consists of 16 residues. Germline V gene data show CDR1 as SGHTA and CDR2 as FQGNSA. V lost 3 bases to trimming and J lost 5 bases, with 17 bases between them. The CDR3 coding sequence is TGTGCCAGCAGCTTTCTAAGCCTGCGACTGTATCAGCCCCAGCATTTT. It codes for CASSFLSLRLYQPQHF.

This clonotype was picked up one time. This rearrangement joins TRBV9 to TRBJ2-7; D ambiguous. Per germline, CDR1 SGDLS and CDR2 YYNGEE. This CDR3 is 11 amino acids long. Trimming stripped 3 bases from V and 5 bases from J, with 6 bases between. DNA for the CDR3: TGTGCCAGCAGCGAAGGGAACGAGCAGTACTTC. This sequence encodes CASSEGNEQYF.

This clonotype is judged medium-sized. The chain is built from TRBV15 and TRBJ2-7, with TRBD1 identical over 7 bases. The J segment lost 2 bases and the V segment lost 0 bases, leaving 4 bases of the junction unmatched. The CDR3 is 15 residues long. Germline CDR1 is LNHNV and CDR2 is YYDKDF (reference sequence). In DNA, the CDR3 is TGTGCCACCAGCAGAGAGACAGGGAGCGCCTACGAGCAGTACTTC. Protein: CATSRETGSAYEQYF.

This clonotype is termed medium-sized. The rearrangement joins TRBV29-1 to TRBJ2-3; TRBD1 matches 7 bases. V lost 1 base, J lost 2 bases, and 6 bases stayed unmatched. The CDR3 runs to 15 residues. Germline lookup yields CDR1 SQVTM and CDR2 ANQGSEA. The chain's CDR3 is CSVEGLGGSTDTQYF. The CDR3 bases are TGCAGCGTTGAAGGGCTAGGGGGCTCCACAGATACGCAGTATTTT.

This clonotype qualifies as medium-sized (0.01 to 0.1%). J is TRBJ1-4 and V is TRBV6-1; 7 bases align to TRBD1. V gave up 6 bases and J gave up 8 bases; unmatched junction bases: 9. Germline V lookup: CDR1 MNHNS, CDR2 SASEGT. The CDR3 consists of 14 residues. CDR3 DNA: TGTGCCAGCAGGGGTAGGGGGCTAAGGGAAAAACTGTTTTTT. Protein: CASRGRGLREKLFF.

This rearrangement joins TRBV18 to TRBJ2-4; the match to TRBD1 covers 9 bases. Germline V gene lookup returns CDR1 KGHSH and CDR2 LQKENI. The CDR3 spans 16 residues. V shed 3 bases, J shed 0 bases, and the junction held 3 bases outside the gene matches. The CDR3 sequence: CASSPTGGLAKNIQYF. CDR3 coding DNA: TGTGCCAGCTCACCGACAGGGGGTTTAGCCAAAAACATTCAGTACTTC.

Comment on this clonotype: Being one base from a much bigger clone, this may be a read error. Without the conserved terminal phenylalanine or tryptophan, this CDR3 likely stems from a read error. The chain carries TRBV7-6 and TRBJ1-3; a weak D match, TRBD1 (5 bases). This CDR3 is 12 amino acids long. Between the trimmed V and J ends, which lost 10 bases and 0 bases, there was a span of 7 bases. Germline loops: CDR1 SGHVS, CDR2 FNYEAQ. CDR3 residues: CATGPSGNTIYL. The DNA of the CDR3 is TGTGCCACAGGGCCCTCTGGAAACACCATATATTTA.

This clonotype was counted a few times. The chain combines TRBV10-3 with TRBJ2-5, with TRBD2 identical over 7 bases. V was clipped by 7 bases and J by 1 base; unmatched bases: 12. The CDR3 runs 16 residues. Germline V gene lookup returns CDR1 ENHRY and CDR2 SYGVKD. CDR3 loop: CAITPGGGSSQETQYF. The CDR3 DNA is TGTGCCATCACCCCTGGGGGGGGGTCCTCCCAAGAGACCCAGTACTTC.

Judged by abundance, this clonotype is medium-sized. V and J are TRBV19 and TRBJ1-1; TRBD1 is a possible D gene (5 bases). Germline V gene lookup returns CDR1 LNHDA and CDR2 SQIVND (reference sequence). This CDR3 is built from 14 residues. Trimming removed 6 bases from V and 3 bases from J, with 14 bases in between. The CDR3 reads CASRALPRDTEAFF. CDR3 DNA: TGTGCCAGTAGGGCTCTACCCAGGGACACTGAAGCTTTCTTT.

The V and J genes are TRBV6-1 and TRBJ1-5, with TRBD1 matching over 9 bases. The CDR3 totals 15 residues. CDR1 is MNHNS and CDR2 is SASEGT in the germline V gene. The trim removed 3 bases at V and 3 bases at J, leaving 3 bases unmatched. CDR3 nucleotide sequence: TGTGCCAGCAGTGACAGGGACAGGGTCAATCAGCCCCAGCATTTT. Translation: CASSDRDRVNQPQHF.

By frequency in the sample, this clonotype is medium-sized (0.01 to 0.1%). The chain has TRBV7-6 and TRBJ1-2; maybe TRBD1 (5 bases). The length of the CDR3 is 15 residues. Germline V lookup: CDR1 SGHVS, CDR2 FNYEAQ. V was trimmed by 5 bases and J by 0 bases, leaving 13 bases between them. CDR3 in DNA: TGTGCCAGCAGCCTCGGGGGAGGGACTAACTATGGCTACACCTTC. Translation: CASSLGGGTNYGYTF.

In its sample, this clonotype was seen a few times. V gene TRBV27 combines with J gene TRBJ1-1; D remains unclear. Deletions cut 2 bases from V and 1 base from J, with 17 bases between. The length of the CDR3 is 17 residues. Looked up from germline, CDR1 is MNHEY and CDR2 is SMNVEV (reference sequence). CDR3 nucleotide sequence: TGTGCCAGCAGTTTAGCGAGCCCCCGGACGGCGAACACTGAAGCTTTCTTT. This gives the protein CASSLASPRTANTEAFF.

This clonotype was observed a handful of times. The chain combines TRBV12-3 or TRBV12-4 with TRBJ2-1, with 10 bases that match TRBD1. The V segment lost 3 bases and the J segment 4 bases; nucleotides outside the gene matches: 24. The CDR3 length is 22 residues. CDR3 sequence: CASSFYRLGDRGDQGRYNEQFF. In DNA, the CDR3 is TGTGCCAGCAGTTTCTATAGATTGGGGGACAGGGGCGACCAAGGGAGGTACAATGAGCAGTTCTTC.

This clonotype is labeled medium-sized. The rearrangement uses TRBV12-3 or TRBV12-4 and TRBJ1-5; D is undetermined. This CDR3 contains 14 residues. V was shortened by 5 bases and J by 7 bases, with 15 bases between the two germline ends. CDR3 nucleotide sequence: TGTGCCAGCAGTCTCTCTGGGGTAAAACAGCCCCAGCATTTT. This sequence encodes CASSLSGVKQPQHF.

This clonotype qualifies as medium-sized. V gene TRBV11-2 combines with J gene TRBJ1-2, with D possibly being TRBD1 (5 bases). The V end was cut by 1 base, the J end by 2 bases, with 8 bases between. The germline V gene has CDR1 SGHAT and CDR2 FQNNGV. The CDR3 spans 14 residues. CDR3 residues: CASSLGAGNYGYTF. CDR3 sequence (DNA): TGTGCCAGCAGCTTAGGGGCAGGGAACTATGGCTACACCTTC.

The chain combines TRBV7-4 with TRBJ2-1; D unresolved. The CDR3 runs 11 residues. Per germline, CDR1 SGHVT and CDR2 SQSDAQ. V lost 2 bases, J lost 12 bases, and 8 bases lay in between. In nucleotides, the CDR3 is TGTGCCAGCAGCTTACGGAGCATGCAGTTCTTC. This encodes CASSLRSMQFF.

Comment on this clonotype: A read error may be the cause here, since a much bigger clone is one base away. The V and J genes are TRBV7-9 and TRBJ2-7, with D perhaps matching TRBD1 or TRBD2 (6 bases each). There are 16 residues in the CDR3. Trimming removed 1 base from V and 6 bases from J, with 19 bases in between. Germline lookup yields CDR1 SEHNR and CDR2 FQNEAQ (reference sequence). CDR3: CASSLVRGRVAGEQYF. As DNA, the CDR3 is TGTGCCAGCAGCTTAGTTCGGGGGCGCGTCGCCGGCGAGCAGTACTTC.

This clonotype was observed a few times. This chain links TRBV4-3 with TRBJ2-7; tentatively, D is TRBD2 (6 bases). There are 13 residues in the CDR3. V was shortened by 0 bases and J by 6 bases, with 9 bases between the two germline ends. Germline values: CDR1 LGHNA, CDR2 YSLEER. CDR3 sequence: CASSQEEGVEQYF. CDR3 sequence (DNA): TGCGCCAGCAGCCAAGAGGAGGGAGTCGAGCAGTACTTC.

The genes are TRBV6-5 and TRBJ2-3; no clear D. V lost 6 bases and J 3 bases, leaving 16 bases between the germline ends. This CDR3 is built from 15 residues. Germline V gene data show CDR1 as MNHEY and CDR2 as SVGAGI. The CDR3 protein is CASRAGGRNTDTQYF. CDR3 sequence (DNA): TGTGCCAGCAGGGCTGGTGGTCGAAATACAGATACGCAGTATTTT.

This clonotype is classed as medium-sized. The chain uses TRBV29-1 and TRBJ2-2; 10 bases fit TRBD2. V trimming: 0 bases; J trimming: 1 base; junction bases outside the gene matches: 8. The CDR3 totals 18 residues. Per the germline V gene, CDR1 is SQVTM and CDR2 is ANQGSEA. The CDR3 DNA reads as TGCAGCGTTGAAGAAGGGGCTAGCGGGAGAGTGAACACCGGGGAGCTGTTTTTT. It codes for CSVEEGASGRVNTGELFF.

This chain links TRBV4-3 with TRBJ2-3; 7 nucleotides match TRBD2. The CDR3 length is 15 residues. Germline assignment: CDR1 LGHNA and CDR2 YSLEER. V lost 0 bases and J lost 4; bases outside the gene matches: 4. The CDR3 nucleotides are TGCGCCAGCAGCCAAGATATGCTAGCGGCAGATACGCAGTATTTT. Its translation: CASSQDMLAADTQYF.

The chain is built from TRBV10-3 and TRBJ2-5; D uncertain. This CDR3 is 14 amino acids long. Germline V gene lookup returns CDR1 ENHRY and CDR2 SYGVKD. V was trimmed by 6 bases and J by 4 bases, leaving 15 bases between them. The CDR3 sequence: CAISDGRDAETQYF. Written as DNA, the CDR3 is TGTGCCATCAGCGACGGTCGAGACGCAGAGACCCAGTACTTC.

This clonotype came up a few times. The chain carries TRBV7-2 and TRBJ1-6; D not resolved. V gave up 1 base and J gave up 13 bases, with 11 bases separating them. Germline CDR1 reads SGHTA; CDR2 reads FQGNSA. This CDR3 has 13 residues. The CDR3, as DNA: TGTGCCAGCAGCTTAGTTGAATCATCCCCCCTCCACTTT. It translates to CASSLVESSPLHF.

On this clonotype itself: It is likely a read error, because the conserved phenylalanine at the end of the CDR3 is missing. The genes are TRBV20-1 and TRBJ2-5; perhaps TRBD1 as D (6 bases). This CDR3 contains 15 residues. The germline gives CDR1 DFQATT, CDR2 SNEGSKA (reference sequence). Between the trimmed V and J ends, which lost 5 bases and 2 bases, there was a span of 18 bases. DNA for the CDR3: TGCAGTGCTCGACTCCCTACAGGGTGGCAAGAGACCCAGTACTTA. It codes for CSARLPTGWQETQYL.

This clonotype came up a few times. V is TRBV5-1 and J is TRBJ2-7; perhaps D is TRBD1 or TRBD2 (5 bases each). This CDR3 is built from 15 residues. Germline CDR1 is SGHRS and CDR2 is YFSETQ. V gave up 6 bases and J gave up 0 bases, with 16 bases separating them. The CDR3, as DNA: TGCGCCAGCACCCTTACAGGAGGAATCTCCTACGAGCAGTACTTC. This gives the protein CASTLTGGISYEQYF.

This clonotype rates as medium-sized (0.01 to 0.1%). The rearrangement uses TRBV6-5 and TRBJ2-6, with D unclear. The CDR3 covers 14 residues. V was cut by 5 bases and J by 0 bases, with 5 bases left in between. Germline CDR1 and CDR2: MNHEY and SVGAGI. The DNA of the CDR3 is TGTGCCAGCAGTGACGGCTCTGGGGCCAACGTCCTGACTTTC. It codes for CASSDGSGANVLTF.